Listed here are 29 T cell receptor beta chains from one sample, sequenced in a study of cytomegalovirus exposure and HLA in healthy donors. PCR primers comprised 60 Vbeta and 13 Jbeta primers. Libraries were prepared by immunoSEQ multiplex PCR; TCRdb keeps only in-frame clonotypes and omits some of them. The sample lists fewer than 90,000 clones; over 60% were seen once. Sequenced sample: PBMCs. The receptors shown here come from a female donor in good health and CMV-seronegative.

The rearrangement uses TRBV7-2 and TRBJ1-6, with D tentatively TRBD1 (5 bases). The CDR3 is made up of 17 amino acids. Germline V gene lookup returns CDR1 SGHTA and CDR2 FQGNSA. Trimming pared 5 bases from V and 6 bases from J, leaving 20 bases between. This chain's CDR3 is CASSIVGGGAGNSPLHF. For the CDR3, the DNA is TGTGCCAGCAGCATTGTGGGGGGAGGGGCTGGTAATTCACCCCTCCACTTT.

This clone appeared a few times. The chain recombines TRBV5-6 with TRBJ1-1; perhaps TRBD1 as D (6 bases). This CDR3 contains 16 residues. V was pared by 0 bases and J by 5 bases, with 17 bases between. Germline lookup yields CDR1 SGHDT and CDR2 YYEEEE. The CDR3 DNA follows: TGTGCCAGCAGCTTGGTAACCGCAAGAACAGGGACTGAAGCTTTCTTT. This encodes CASSLVTARTGTEAFF.

CDR3 in amino acids: CASSLQQGRAGELFF. The CDR3 nucleotides are TGTGCCAGCAGTCTCCAACAGGGCAGGGCCGGGGAGCTGTTTTTT. V is TRBV6-5 and J is TRBJ2-2, with D possibly being TRBD1 (6 bases). This CDR3 contains 15 residues. Germline CDR1 MNHEY, CDR2 SVGAGI. V was trimmed by 5 bases and J by 6 bases, leaving 16 bases between them.

The chain links TRBV28 to TRBJ1-2; the D gene is possibly TRBD1 (5 bases). The CDR3 spans 11 residues. Germline-derived CDR1 and CDR2 are MDHEN and SYDVKM. V was pared by 8 bases and J by 4 bases, with 8 bases between. The CDR3 DNA is TGTGCCAGCGGGGCGGCCTATGGCTACACCTTC. Translated, it gives CASGAAYGYTF.

V and J are TRBV6-6 and TRBJ2-5, with D possibly TRBD1 on 6 matching bases. CDR3 size: 14 residues. Trimming removed 5 bases from V and 1 base from J, with 11 bases in between. The germline V gene has CDR1 MNHNY and CDR2 SVGAGI (reference sequence). CDR3 nucleotide sequence: TGTGCCAGCAGTCGGACAGACCTCCAAGAGACCCAGTACTTC. It yields the protein CASSRTDLQETQYF.

This clone was recorded a few times. V and J are TRBV6-5 and TRBJ2-3; tentatively, D is TRBD2 (5 bases). V lost 5 bases, J lost 1 base, and 7 bases lay in between. The germline V gene has CDR1 MNHEY and CDR2 SVGAGI. The CDR3 runs to 13 residues. This CDR3 is CASSRRGTDTQYF. Here the CDR3 DNA reads TGTGCCAGCAGTCGGCGGGGCACAGATACGCAGTATTTT.

The gene calls are TRBV21-1 and TRBJ2-1; the table's D gene call, TRBD1, was not cross checked with the DNA. TRBV21-1 is tagged as a pseudogene. The CDR3 has 20 amino acids. The CDR3 bases are TGTGCCAGCAGCCCTACTGGGACAATCTTTAGGCGGCCCCCTCTCAATGAGCAGTTCTTC. Translation gives CASSPTGTIFRRPPLNEQFF.

V gene TRBV11-2 combines with J gene TRBJ2-5; the D gene is possibly TRBD1 (7 bases). V dropped 6 bases and J dropped 4 bases, with 12 bases sitting between them. The CDR3 has 13 residues. Germline-derived CDR1 and CDR2 are SGHAT and FQNNGV. CDR3 amino acids: CASRVQGGETQYF. The CDR3 coding sequence is TGTGCCAGCAGAGTTCAGGGGGGAGAGACCCAGTACTTC.

The rearrangement uses TRBV9 and TRBJ2-5, with a tentative D call TRBD2 (6 bases). Germline values: CDR1 SGDLS, CDR2 YYNGEE. V lost 5 bases and J lost 11, with 19 bases in between. This CDR3 is 13 amino acids long. This CDR3 reads CASSARDSLPQYF. Here the CDR3 DNA reads TGTGCCAGCAGTGCACGGGACTCCCTACCGCAGTACTTC. The full variable domain, completed using reference TRBV9 and TRBJ2-5, is DSGVTQTPKHLITATGQRVTLRCSPRSGDLSVYWYQQSLDQGLQFLIQYYNGEERAKGNILERFSAQQFPDLHSELNLSSLELGDSALYFCASSARDSLPQYFGPGTRLLVL.

This chain joins TRBV28 and TRBJ1-5; D is possibly TRBD1 (6 bases). The CDR3 has 15 residues. V lost 3 bases and J 2 bases, leaving 11 bases between the germline ends. Looked up from germline, CDR1 is MDHEN and CDR2 is SYDVKM. CDR3 in amino acids: CASSFLTGGNQPQHF. In DNA form, the CDR3 reads TGTGCCAGCAGTTTTTTGACAGGTGGCAATCAGCCCCAGCATTTT.

The V gene is TRBV19, the J gene TRBJ1-4; D is possibly TRBD1 (5 bases). V lost 7 bases to trimming and J lost 7 bases, with 16 bases between them. This CDR3 has 14 residues. CDR1 is LNHDA and CDR2 is SQIVND in the germline V gene (reference sequence). The CDR3 spells CASIGAVLGEKLFF. The CDR3 nucleotides read TGTGCCAGTATTGGGGCCGTCTTAGGTGAAAAACTGTTTTTT. Complete variable domain (other parts from reference TRBV19 and TRBJ1-4): DGGITQSPKYLFRKEGQNVTLSCEQNLNHDAMYWYRQDPGQGLRLIYYSQIVNDFQKGDIAEGYSVSREKKESFPLTVTSAQKNPTAFYLCASIGAVLGEKLFFGSGTQLSVL.

The chain employs TRBV27 and TRBJ2-7, with 9 bases identical to TRBD2. The CDR3 runs to 15 residues. CDR1 MNHEY and CDR2 SMNVEV come from the germline V gene (reference sequence). V gave up 1 base and J gave up 5 bases; unmatched junction bases: 6. In DNA form, the CDR3 reads TGTGCCAGCAGTTTATATGGGCTAGCGGGAAACGAGCAGTACTTC. Its protein product is CASSLYGLAGNEQYF.

V gene TRBV10-2 combines with J gene TRBJ2-3; possible D gene TRBD1, 5 bases. Germline assignment: CDR1 WSHSY and CDR2 SAAADI. V was trimmed by 6 bases and J by 3 bases, leaving 13 bases between them. The CDR3 runs 14 residues. The CDR3 nucleotides read TGCGCCAGCAGACAGGTCCCAATTACAGATACGCAGTATTTT. This encodes CASRQVPITDTQYF.

The table lists this clone with a few counts. This same CDR3 is encoded by further DNA sequences in the sample. The chain combines TRBV6-5 with TRBJ1-5; 8 bases are a match to TRBD1. The V gene end was trimmed by 2 bases and the J gene end by 7 bases; junction bases not matched to a gene: 4. Germline CDR1 MNHEY, CDR2 SVGAGI. The CDR3 sequence is 14 residues long. CDR3: CASSYAGGDQPQHF. The CDR3 DNA sequence: TGTGCCAGCAGTTACGCAGGGGGCGACCAGCCCCAGCATTTT.

The chain carries TRBV6-1 and TRBJ2-7, with D hard to call. This CDR3 contains 13 residues. Germline CDR1 reads MNHNS; CDR2 reads SASEGT. The V end was cut by 6 bases, the J end by 2 bases, with 11 bases between. CDR3 protein: CASRPLSTYEQYF. The DNA of the CDR3 is TGTGCCAGCAGGCCGCTTAGTACCTACGAGCAGTACTTC.

This clone was observed a single time. The chain couples TRBV29-1 to TRBJ2-7; the match to TRBD2 covers 12 bases. This CDR3 contains 12 residues. Trimming cost V 7 bases and J 5 bases; bases outside gene matches: 3. Germline V gene sequence: CDR1 SQVTM, CDR2 ANQGSEA. In DNA, the CDR3 is TGCAGCGGGCTAGCGGGAGGGGACGAGCAGTACTTC. This translates into CSGLAGGDEQYF.

This chain uses TRBV28 with TRBJ2-7, with no clear D. The CDR3 runs 14 residues. Germline V CDR1 and CDR2: MDHEN, SYDVKM. V was shortened by 7 bases and J by 3 bases, with 16 bases between the two germline ends. CDR3 coding DNA: TGTGCCAGCAACCTAAGTGGTTTTAGCTACGAGCAGTACTTC. Translating it yields CASNLSGFSYEQYF.

The gene calls are TRBV29-1 and TRBJ2-3; 8 bases are shared with TRBD1. J lost 1 base, V lost 7 bases, and 10 bases had no gene match. Germline loops: CDR1 SQVTM, CDR2 ANQGSEA. The CDR3 covers 15 residues. The CDR3 spells CSGSPGQGRTDTQYF. The CDR3 DNA reads TGCAGCGGGAGCCCCGGACAGGGTCGCACAGATACGCAGTATTTT.

This chain joins TRBV27 and TRBJ2-7, with 14 bases that match TRBD2. This CDR3 spans 17 amino acids. The junction had 9 bases not matched to a gene; V was cut back by 4 bases and J by 4 bases. The germline V gene has CDR1 MNHEY and CDR2 SMNVEV (reference sequence). The CDR3 coding sequence is TGTGCCAGCAGTTCGACGGGACTAGCGGGAGCTGTGTACGAGCAGTACTTC. Its protein is CASSSTGLAGAVYEQYF.

The V and J genes are TRBV28 and TRBJ2-1; 13 bases map to TRBD2. Germline V lookup: CDR1 MDHEN, CDR2 SYDVKM. The CDR3 loop spans 15 amino acids. The trim removed 4 bases at V and 5 bases at J, leaving 2 bases unmatched. CDR3 nucleotide sequence: TGTGCCAGCAGTTCCGGGACTAGCGGGAACAATGAGCAGTTCTTC. It codes for CASSSGTSGNNEQFF. The full variable domain, with the rest looked up from reference TRBV28 and TRBJ2-1, is DVKVTQSSRYLVKRTGEKVFLECVQDMDHENMFWYRQDPGLGLRLIYFSYDVKMKEKGDIPEGYSVSREKKERFSLILESASTNQTSMYLCASSSGTSGNNEQFFGPGTRLTVL.

V gene TRBV5-1 combines with J gene TRBJ2-2; 10 nucleotides align to TRBD2. Germline loops: CDR1 SGHRS, CDR2 YFSETQ. The CDR3 totals 18 residues. The V and J ends lost 0 bases and 2 bases, in that order; junction bases with no gene match: 7. The DNA of the CDR3 is TGCGCCAGCAGCTTGGTAGCTAGCGGGGGCGCAAACACCGGGGAGCTGTTTTTT. It yields the protein CASSLVASGGANTGELFF.

This chain links TRBV2 with TRBJ2-1; TRBD2 agrees at 8 bases. This CDR3 has 14 residues. With 8 bases clipped from V and 8 bases from J, the junction kept 11 bases outside the gene matches. Germline loops: CDR1 SNHLY, CDR2 FYNNEI. The CDR3 sequence is CASEPGGEVDEQFF. The CDR3 nucleotides are TGTGCCAGCGAGCCGGGAGGGGAAGTAGATGAGCAGTTCTTC.

This clone appeared a few times. CDR3 sequence (DNA): TGCGCCAGCAGCCAAGAACCCGGCAGGGGGTCCTACAATGAGCAGTTCTTC. Protein product: CASSQEPGRGSYNEQFF. V gene TRBV4-1 combines with J gene TRBJ2-1, with 7 positions matching TRBD1. CDR1 and CDR2 from the germline V gene are MGHRA and YSYEKL. V dropped 0 bases and J dropped 1; count of bases not matched to a gene: 6. The CDR3 totals 17 residues.

The rearrangement uses TRBV5-6 and TRBJ2-3; 7 nucleotides agree with TRBD1. The CDR3 spans 16 residues. With V trimmed by 2 bases and J by 0 bases, 6 bases remained unmatched. Germline CDR1 SGHDT, CDR2 YYEEEE. This CDR3 is CASSFGTVTSTDTQYF. CDR3 sequence (DNA): TGTGCCAGCAGCTTCGGGACAGTTACTAGCACAGATACGCAGTATTTT. The full variable domain, its missing parts supplied by reference TRBV5-6 and TRBJ2-3, is DAGVTQSPTHLIKTRGQQVTLRCSPKSGHDTVSWYQQALGQGPQFIFQYYEEEERQRGNFPDRFSGHQFPNYSSELNVNALLLGDSALYLCASSFGTVTSTDTQYFGPGTRLTVL.

In this sample, this clone turned up a few times. The J gene is TRBJ2-2, the V gene TRBV5-6; maybe TRBD2 (6 bases). The CDR3 covers 16 residues. Per the germline V gene, CDR1 is SGHDT and CDR2 is YYEEEE. Trimming took 1 base from V and 4 from J, leaving 14 bases between them. The CDR3 sequence: CASSLLEGRGTGELFF. Written as DNA, the CDR3 is TGTGCCAGCAGCTTGTTGGAGGGCCGGGGCACCGGGGAGCTGTTTTTT.

The CDR3 spells CASSNLGYGYTF. CDR3 DNA sequence: TGTGCCAGCAGTAATCTAGGCTATGGCTACACCTTC. V usage is TRBV25-1 and J usage is TRBJ1-2; D is uncertain. Trimming removed 5 bases at V and 4 bases at J, with 8 bases between. This CDR3 contains 12 residues. CDR1 and CDR2 (germline): MGHDK, SYGVNS.

The CDR3 here is CASSYSRADGRTEAFF. The CDR3 DNA reads TGTGCCAGCAGTTACAGCCGGGCCGACGGGAGGACTGAAGCTTTCTTT. The chain recombines TRBV6-5 with TRBJ1-1; no clear D. The CDR3 contains 16 residues. The V and J ends lost 2 bases and 5 bases respectively, with 18 bases between them. Germline V gene sequence: CDR1 MNHEY, CDR2 SVGAGI.

The chain links TRBV4-1 to TRBJ2-7; D possibly corresponds to TRBD1 (6 bases). In germline, CDR1 is MGHRA, CDR2 YSYEKL. Trimming left V 4 bases short and J 6 bases short, with 22 bases between. This CDR3 region has 16 residues. In nucleotides, the CDR3 is TGCGCCAGCAGCCCCTCTGCCCGGACAGCAGAGGCCGAGCAGTACTTC. This codes for CASSPSARTAEAEQYF.

The CDR3 protein is CASSLRGGAYEQYF. The CDR3 nucleotides read TGCGCCAGCAGCTTGCGCGGGGGAGCCTACGAGCAGTACTTC. The V and J genes are TRBV5-1 and TRBJ2-7; 7 bases are shared with TRBD2. CDR1 is SGHRS, CDR2 YFSETQ, per germline. This CDR3 region has 14 residues. Trimming took 1 base from V and 2 from J; bases not matched to a gene: 3.